This TCR beta chain was captured in a study of a mutant IDH1 vaccine in newly diagnosed glioma. Study information: There were eight vaccinations for patients, given in weeks 1, 3, 5, 7, 11, 15, 19 and 23.

The protocol was immunoSEQ multiplex PCR, while the TCRdb copy is restricted to in-frame clones and leaves out a portion. The table includes some 48,000 clones, over 75% detected once. For this clone: Its antigen is currently unknown. Other DNA sequences within the sample encode an identical CDR3.

Specified time point: week 5, during vaccination. Doses of 300 ug of mutant IDH1 20-mer peptide were given with topical imiquimod. Specimen: PBMCs, collected from a glioma patient whose treatment included an IDH1 peptide vaccine. This receptor was obtained from a woman aged 40 to 55 with glioma.

The CDR3 sequence: CASSLGNEQFF. For the CDR3, the DNA is TGTGCCAGCAGCTTAGGGAATGAGCAGTTCTTC. The chain is built from TRBV7-8 and TRBJ2-1; D call uncertain. The V end was cut by 1 base, the J end by 7 bases, with 2 bases between. CDR3 size: 11 residues. The germline V gene encodes CDR1 SGHVS and CDR2 FQNEAQ.